This T cell receptor (beta chain) was identified in a study of blood T cell repertoires in COVID-19. The method was immunoSEQ multiplex PCR; TCRdb's version includes in-frame clones alone and lacks a portion of them. The sample contains 70,000 or so clones, around nine tenths of which appear only once. The CDR3 contains 19 residues. V dropped 3 bases and J dropped 0 bases, with 21 bases sitting between them. Germline lookup yields CDR1 SGHVS and CDR2 FNYEAQ. The chain couples TRBV7-6 to TRBJ2-1, with D tentatively TRBD2 (6 bases). Sequenced input: peripheral blood. The TCR originated in a man aged 50 to 60 with acute or convalescent COVID-19. The CDR3 here is CASSFSAWASDDSYNEQFF. DNA for the CDR3: TGTGCCAGCAGCTTCAGCGCGTGGGCTAGCGATGACTCCTACAATGAGCAGTTCTTC. The full variable domain, rest sourced from reference TRBV7-6 and TRBJ2-1, is GAGVSQSPRYKVTKRGQDVALRCDPISGHVSLYWYRQALGQGPEFLTYFNYEAQQDKSGLPNDRFSAERPEGSISTLTIQRTEQRDSAMYRCASSFSAWASDDSYNEQFFGPGTRLTVL.